These 9 T cell receptor beta chains were all obtained from the same sample, sequenced in a study of cytomegalovirus exposure and HLA in healthy donors (dated by TCRdb to 2017 to 2019). The library relied on the immunoSEQ multiplex PCR assay. For the multiplex PCR, a mixture combining 60 forward primers for TCR Vbeta segments and 13 reverse primers for TCR Jbeta segments was used. This immuneACCESS table, as held by TCRdb, lists in-frame sequences with V and J called but not all clones. Of the missing ones, under half trace to an unresolved V gene in checked studies; the others have no known cause. Within this sample are approximately 200,000 clones, with approximately 80% of them counted one time only. The top ten clonotypes cover approximately 0.22% of the sample. Sequencing used PBMCs. These receptors all stem from a girl between 2 and 10 years old in good health and CMV-seronegative.

The V gene is TRBV5-1, the J gene TRBJ2-2, with TRBD2 as a possible D gene (5 bases). The germline CDR1 and CDR2 sequences are SGHRS and YFSETQ. The CDR3 is 16 amino acids. The ends were cut back, 3 bases at V and 0 bases at J, with 12 bases in the middle. The CDR3 nucleotides read TGCGCCAGCAGCTCCGTAGCGAACGCGAACACCGGGGAGCTGTTTTTT. Translation gives CASSSVANANTGELFF.

The chain recombines TRBV5-1 with TRBJ1-4; 10 positions agree with TRBD1. V dropped 3 bases and J dropped 6; count of bases not matched to a gene: 2. This CDR3 comprises 14 residues. Per the germline V gene, CDR1 is SGHRS and CDR2 is YFSETQ. CDR3 nucleotides: TGCGCCAGCAGCTCCGGGACAGGGGATGAAAAACTGTTTTTT. It is translated as CASSSGTGDEKLFF.

The chain links TRBV28 to TRBJ2-5; TRBD2 matches at 8 bases. Germline CDR1 MDHEN, CDR2 SYDVKM. There are 13 residues in the CDR3. After removal of 7 bases from V and 4 bases from J, the junction contained 5 bases not matched to a gene. The DNA for the CDR3 is TGTGCCAGCAACCCAGCGGGAGCAGAGACCCAGTACTTC. Translated, it gives CASNPAGAETQYF.

There are a few counts of this clone. J is TRBJ2-7 and V is TRBV18, with unresolved D. The CDR3 has 10 amino acids. Trimming removed 5 bases from V and 4 bases from J, with 3 bases in between. Germline loops: CDR1 KGHSH, CDR2 LQKENI. As DNA, the CDR3 is TGTGCCAGCTCAACATACGAGCAGTACTTC. Its translation is CASSTYEQYF.

V usage is TRBV2 and J usage is TRBJ1-3, with no clear D. The CDR3 is 14 amino acids. The germline V gene encodes CDR1 SNHLY and CDR2 FYNNEI. The V and J ends lost 5 bases and 0 bases respectively, with 8 bases between them. CDR3 sequence: CASSTEISGNTIYF. DNA of the CDR3: TGTGCCAGCAGTACAGAAATCTCTGGAAACACCATATATTTT.

This clone was found once. This chain uses TRBV7-9 with TRBJ1-1; D remains unclear. The CDR3 covers 15 residues. Germline assignment: CDR1 SEHNR and CDR2 FQNEAQ (reference sequence). Trimming pared 0 bases from V and 0 bases from J, leaving 8 bases between. CDR3 nucleotides: TGTGCCAGCAGCTTAGCCCCGGGTATGAACACTGAAGCTTTCTTT. This sequence encodes CASSLAPGMNTEAFF.

This rearrangement joins TRBV27 to TRBJ2-5; D might be TRBD1 (6 bases). The CDR3 length is 14 residues. Germline values: CDR1 MNHEY, CDR2 SMNVEV (reference sequence). V was cut by 6 bases and J by 0 bases, with 11 bases left in between. The CDR3 is CASRTRGYQETQYF. The CDR3 DNA reads as TGTGCCAGCAGGACGAGGGGGTACCAAGAGACCCAGTACTTC.

The chain recombines TRBV5-6 with TRBJ1-2, with D possibly being TRBD1 (6 bases). The CDR3 totals 16 residues. Between the trimmed V and J ends, which lost 3 bases and 7 bases, there was a span of 22 bases. CDR1 and CDR2 from the germline V gene are SGHDT and YYEEEE. CDR3 in DNA: TGTGCCAGCAGCTCGAATATGGGTCGGGGGGCGGCTGGCTACACCTTC. This translates into CASSSNMGRGAAGYTF.

This rearrangement joins TRBV19 to TRBJ2-7; D is possibly TRBD1 (6 bases). The germline V gene has CDR1 LNHDA and CDR2 SQIVND (reference sequence). Trimming removed 2 bases from V and 2 bases from J, with 10 bases in between. The CDR3 totals 14 residues. Here the CDR3 reads CASSISGVAYEQYF. CDR3 nucleotides: TGTGCCAGTAGTATATCAGGGGTGGCCTACGAGCAGTACTTC.